Sequencing of this TCR beta chain was carried out in a study of T cell responses to AZD1222 COVID-19 vaccine (dated by TCRdb to the early 2020s). Looking at the study overall: AZD1222 recipients given second doses at about 4 weeks or at about 12 weeks were pooled, since spike-specific TCR depth and breadth were not found to differ between the two schedules. TCR sequencing covered over 230 trial participants: around 210 given two doses of AZD1222 and 26 given two doses of MenACWY control vaccine. Trial participants were enrolled by age into 18-55, 56-69 and 70-plus year subgroups, with about 150, 27 and 61 TCR-sequenced participants respectively. What the research found in general, with its limitations: CD4 TCRs associated with the vaccine covered the entire spike protein, and the dominant responses were in regions 160-218 and 743-854. A significant rise in spike-specific TCR breadth and depth was observed after two AZD1222 doses relative to day 0 and relative to MenACWY recipients. Conclusions about previously exposed vaccinees are limited, since just six AZD1222 recipients were seropositive for SARS-CoV-2 at baseline. Epitopes outside the regions mutated in the B.1.351 and B.1.1.7 variants were reportedly recognized by nearly half of the unique spike-specific TCRs. Participants were mostly white British and included more females than males, and it was suggested by the authors that clonal diversity may have been underestimated. Because no samples from the day 14 peak response were available, repertoires could be characterized only after the peak T cell response. In the small 56-69-year group, the increase in depth fell short of significance, most likely because of low power.

The time point label corresponds to: baseline before first vaccination. Vaccinee samples were obtained from the UK trials COV001 and COV002, which included a single-blind randomized controlled phase 2/3 trial of AZD1222 (ChAdOx1 nCoV-19) in healthy adults. For TCRbeta chain sequencing, PBMC samples from trial participants were taken at day 0 and at day 28 after the second dose. Regarding this clone: Its antigen is still unknown. No base qualities exist here, and no much larger clone lies one base off it.

V is reduced by 3 bases and J by 6 bases, leaving a spacing of 8 bases between them. Looking up the germline V gene (reference sequence) yields CDR1 MNHNY and CDR2 SVGAGI. Including the terminal cysteine and phenylalanine, the CDR3 comprises 12 residues. Only the CDR3 region is kept as DNA, spanning 36 bases read in frame from base 1. The CDR3 regions of human TCRbeta chains were analyzed by immunosequencing. The published analysis was carried out like this. TCRs in the repertoires were compared against a reference library of SARS-CoV-2-specific TCRs that had been generated with the MIRA antigen-specificity platform. Breadth meant the fraction of unique TCRs that were SARS-CoV-2-associated, whereas depth meant the fraction of total T cells that were SARS-CoV-2-associated. Each spike-specific TCR was assigned to its reactive spike region and to a CD4 or CD8 class using the MIRA data. Log10-transformed breadth and depth values were compared by one-way ANOVA with Sidak's multiple comparisons tests. TCRdb took this table from immuneACCESS and kept in-frame rearrangements with V and J called. Such tables lack part of the clones; where checked against another copy, unresolved V genes explain under half of the gap, and the rest is unexplained. D and trimming were read from the DNA, whereas the V and J calls and clone size are those reported in that table. This sample gives under 85,000 clones in total; 75% to 90% of them show up just once. The ten largest make up 24% of the sample.

The sequence came from an adult in good health. The V gene is TRBV6-6 and the J gene is TRBJ1-2, and TRBD1 may be the D gene, going by 5 matching bases. This specimen was peripheral blood, taken on day 0 of AZD1222 vaccination. Read as DNA, the sequence is TGTGCCAGCAGTTATTCGACAGATGGCTACACCTTC. Protein translation: CASSYSTDGYTF.